What follows are 8 T cell receptor beta chains derived from one specimen sequenced in a study of cytomegalovirus exposure and HLA in healthy donors. Some clones are missing from TCRdb's copy, which holds only in-frame ones; the method was immunoSEQ multiplex PCR. The sample contains tens of thousands of clones, about 96% of which appear only once. Sample: PBMCs. The receptor set was obtained from a man between 18 and 29 years old in good health and CMV-seropositive.

The V gene is TRBV28, the J gene TRBJ1-5; 7 bases map to TRBD1. CDR1 MDHEN and CDR2 SYDVKM come from the germline V gene. V trimming: 3 bases; J trimming: 2 bases; junction bases outside the gene matches: 4. This CDR3 spans 15 amino acids. The CDR3 DNA is TGTGCCAGCAGTTTCCGACAGGGCGGCAATCAGCCCCAGCATTTT. This gives the protein CASSFRQGGNQPQHF.

The V gene is TRBV19, the J gene TRBJ2-3; possibly TRBD1 for D (5 bases). Germline-derived CDR1 and CDR2 are LNHDA and SQIVND (reference sequence). Trimming left V 5 bases short and J 0 bases short, with 12 bases between. The CDR3 is 15 amino acids. CDR3 protein: CASSGAPLSTDTQYF. The CDR3 DNA follows: TGTGCCAGTAGTGGGGCCCCTCTTAGCACAGATACGCAGTATTTT.

The rearrangement links TRBV30 to TRBJ1-4; D is possibly TRBD1 (5 bases). V lost 3 bases, J lost 8 bases, and 16 bases lay in between. Germline-derived CDR1 and CDR2 are GTSNPN and SVGIG (reference sequence). The CDR3 spans 14 residues. CDR3 in amino acids: CAWRGGGAGEKLFF. The DNA of the CDR3 is TGTGCCTGGAGGGGTGGAGGGGCAGGAGAAAAACTGTTTTTT.

The V call is TRBV5-1, the J call TRBJ2-1; maybe TRBD1 (6 bases). V lost 4 bases and J 6 bases, leaving 14 bases between the germline ends. Germline lookup yields CDR1 SGHRS and CDR2 YFSETQ. The CDR3 runs to 14 residues. The CDR3 DNA follows: TGCGCCAGCAGCCCCGGTGGCAGGGGCAATGAGCAGTTCTTC. Amino acids: CASSPGGRGNEQFF.

The genes are TRBV6-6 and TRBJ2-4, with 7 bases aligning to TRBD1. V lost 6 bases and J lost 13; bases outside the gene matches: 9. CDR3 length equals 12 residues. The germline V gene encodes CDR1 MNHNY and CDR2 SVGAGI (reference sequence). DNA of the CDR3: TGTGCCAGCAGCTCCGGGACAGCAACCCAGTACTTC. This encodes CASSSGTATQYF.

This chain's CDR3 is CASSLLEGGGEQFF. The DNA of the CDR3 is TGTGCCAGCAGTTTACTAGAGGGGGGGGGTGAGCAGTTCTTC. The V and J genes are TRBV27 and TRBJ2-1, with a possible D match to TRBD2 (7 bases). Germline V CDR1 and CDR2: MNHEY, SMNVEV (reference sequence). V was shortened by 2 bases and J by 9 bases, with 14 bases between the two germline ends. The CDR3 length is 14 residues.

The gene calls are TRBV9 and TRBJ2-7; 9 bases map to TRBD2. The CDR3 has 16 residues. The junction had 8 bases not matched to a gene; V was cut back by 0 bases and J by 4 bases. Per germline, CDR1 SGDLS and CDR2 YYNGEE. CDR3 bases: TGTGCCAGCAGCGTAGGACAGCTAGCGGGACCTTACGAGCAGTACTTC. The encoded protein is CASSVGQLAGPYEQYF. The whole variable domain, filled in from reference TRBV9 and TRBJ2-7, reads DSGVTQTPKHLITATGQRVTLRCSPRSGDLSVYWYQQSLDQGLQFLIQYYNGEERAKGNILERFSAQQFPDLHSELNLSSLELGDSALYFCASSVGQLAGPYEQYFGPGTRLTVT.

J is TRBJ2-5 and V is TRBV19, with TRBD2 matching 7 bases. Per the germline V gene, CDR1 is LNHDA and CDR2 is SQIVND (reference sequence). This CDR3 comprises 15 residues. The V gene end was trimmed by 4 bases and the J gene end by 4 bases; junction bases not matched to a gene: 9. The CDR3 sequence: CASSTGAGVSETQYF. In nucleotides, the CDR3 is TGTGCCAGTAGTACTGGGGCGGGAGTTTCAGAGACCCAGTACTTC.